This TCR beta chain appears in the sequencing data of a study of cytomegalovirus exposure and HLA in healthy donors. 13 Jbeta primers and 60 Vbeta primers were used for the PCR. Profiled with immunoSEQ multiplex PCR; TCRdb holds only in-frame clones, not every one. The sample comprises approximately 110,000 clones, around 80% of which are singletons, and approximately 8% rests with the top ten. Of note for this clone: Other nucleotide sequences in the sample specify the same CDR3.

The CDR3 covers 13 residues. The junction had 5 bases not matched to a gene; V was cut back by 0 bases and J by 14 bases. Germline CDR1 LNHNV, CDR2 YYDKDF (reference sequence). The chain links TRBV15 to TRBJ1-1, with 11 bases fitting TRBD1. Sequenced material: PBMCs. The source of this sequence is a man in his forties or fifties in good health and CMV-seropositive. CDR3 in amino acids: CATSRDQGQGEFF. The CDR3 DNA reads as TGTGCCACCAGCAGAGATCAGGGACAGGGGGAGTTCTTT.